This TCR beta chain was recovered during a study of response to subunit inactivated influenza vaccine. TCRdb called the RT-PCR reads again in MiXCR, with one record for every CDR3 protein. Of approximately 700,000 distinct CDR3 sequences in the sample, 15% to 19% were seen once. This clonotype appeared many times. Antigen: not known. Findings and limits, study-wide: The authors suggested that few new T cells are recruited per seasonal influenza vaccination.

This CDR3 region has 13 residues. Trimming shortened V by 6 bases and J by 2 bases, and 11 bases separated the two germline ends. This TCR was sampled from a man over 45 who received an inactivated influenza vaccine. The specimen comprised PBMCs from blood, sampled roughly 13 days after vaccination. The chain is built from TRBV12-3 or TRBV12-4 and TRBJ2-7; a possible D gene is TRBD1 (5 bases). This CDR3 is CASSNQGAYEQYF. The CDR3 DNA reads as TGTGCCAGCAGCAACCAGGGTGCCTACGAGCAGTACTTC.